The rows below give T cell receptor beta chains drawn from one sample of a study of T cell responses to AZD1222 COVID-19 vaccine. The data were produced by immunoSEQ multiplex PCR, yet TCRdb's version contains in-frame clones alone and is incomplete. Counted here are roughly 20,000 clones, about four fifths occurring once; the ten biggest clones make up about 16%. The specimen was peripheral blood, collected 28 days after the second AZD1222 dose. Every receptor here comes from an adult who received the AZD1222 COVID-19 vaccine. CDR3s include the opening cysteine and the closing phenylalanine or tryptophan. A D gene is named only where the DNA matches it firmly. Some rows have no size entry. The others give once, few or many, or a class for an expanded clone.

d_gene	v_gene	abundance	j_gene	CDR3aa	CDR3nt
-	TRBV2	-	TRBJ2-1	CASSEAYAGPYNEQFF	TGTGCCAGCAGTGAAGCATACGCAGGGCCGTACAATGAGCAGTTCTTC
TRBD1	TRBV30	-	TRBJ2-1	CALDRSTHPEQFF	TGTGCCTTGGACAGGTCCACACACCCTGAGCAGTTCTTC
-	TRBV12-3/TRBV12-4	-	TRBJ2-7	CASSFSGVGEQYF	TGTGCCAGCAGTTTTTCGGGAGTGGGCGAGCAGTACTTC
-	TRBV4-1	-	TRBJ2-7	CASSLQQGTTLFYEQYF	TGCGCCAGCAGCCTACAACAGGGAACCACTCTCTTCTACGAGCAGTACTTC
-	TRBV7-8	-	TRBJ1-5	CASSSQGSRNQPQHF	TGTGCCAGCAGCTCGCAGGGGAGTCGGAATCAGCCCCAGCATTTT
TRBD1	TRBV6-1	-	TRBJ1-6	CASRTGQDNSPLHF	TGTGCCAGCAGGACGGGACAGGATAATTCACCCCTCCACTTT
TRBD2	TRBV28	-	TRBJ2-7	CASSSPKTSGRALAYEQYF	TGTGCCAGCAGTTCCCCCAAGACTAGCGGGAGGGCTTTAGCCTACGAGCAGTACTTC
-	TRBV6-5	-	TRBJ2-2	CASFGLLSTGELFF	TGTGCCAGCTTCGGGCTCCTGTCAACCGGGGAGCTGTTTTTT
-	TRBV27	-	TRBJ2-1	CASSLFAPRDEQFF	TGTGCCAGCAGTTTATTTGCCCCCCGGGATGAGCAGTTCTTC
TRBD2	TRBV19	-	TRBJ2-3	CASRSTSGSTDTQYF	TGTGCCAGTAGATCGACTAGCGGAAGCACAGATACGCAGTATTTT
-	TRBV6-5	-	TRBJ1-3	CASRDGNTIYF	TGTGCCAGCAGGGATGGAAACACCATATATTTT
-	TRBV12-3/TRBV12-4	-	TRBJ1-1	CASWKGTEAFF	TGTGCCAGTTGGAAGGGGACTGAAGCTTTCTTT
TRBD1	TRBV10-2	few	TRBJ2-2	CASSDSGTGIAGELFF	TGCGCCAGCAGTGATTCCGGGACAGGGATCGCCGGGGAGCTGTTTTTT
-	TRBV28	-	TRBJ2-3	CASSLPSRYLMDTQYF	TGTGCCAGCAGTTTACCCAGCCGGTATCTCATGGATACGCAGTATTTT
-	TRBV18	-	TRBJ2-7	CASSPPDDSGQYF	TGTGCCAGCTCACCACCGGACGACTCAGGGCAGTACTTC
-	TRBV11-3	-	TRBJ2-5	CASSLGPGQETQYF	TGTGCCAGCAGCTTAGGGCCAGGGCAAGAGACCCAGTACTTC
-	TRBV30	-	TRBJ1-2	CAWSVFNERDGYTF	TGTGCCTGGAGTGTATTCAATGAGCGGGATGGCTACACCTTC
TRBD1	TRBV4-3	-	TRBJ1-2	CASSQADRRSYGYTF	TGCGCCAGCAGCCAAGCGGACAGGAGGAGCTATGGCTACACCTTC
-	TRBV18	-	TRBJ1-1	CASSPGQENTEAFF	TGTGCCAGCTCACCTGGGCAGGAGAACACTGAAGCTTTCTTT
-	TRBV11-3	-	TRBJ2-3	CASSLVGGSSTDTQYF	TGTGCCAGCAGCTTAGTTGGCGGCTCTAGCACAGATACGCAGTATTTT
TRBD2	TRBV27	-	TRBJ2-7	CASSLPGRGSYEQYF	TGTGCCAGCAGTTTACCAGGGAGGGGTTCCTACGAGCAGTACTTC
TRBD1	TRBV29-1	-	TRBJ1-1	CSVNGQGYTEAFF	TGCAGCGTAAATGGACAGGGATACACTGAAGCTTTCTTT
-	TRBV29-1	few	TRBJ2-7	CSVEDGTLSYEQYF	TGCAGCGTTGAAGATGGTACACTCTCCTACGAGCAGTACTTC
-	TRBV5-6	-	TRBJ2-7	CASSKPGRENEQYF	TGTGCCAGCAGCAAACCGGGAAGAGAGAACGAGCAGTACTTC
TRBD2	TRBV10-3	-	TRBJ2-3	CAISEFAGETDTQYF	TGTGCCATCAGTGAATTCGCGGGAGAGACAGATACGCAGTATTTT
-	TRBV12-3/TRBV12-4	-	TRBJ1-6	CASSPGENSPLHF	TGTGCCAGCAGCCCAGGAGAGAATTCACCCCTCCACTTT
-	TRBV30	-	TRBJ2-2	CAWQLGELFF	TGTGCCTGGCAGCTCGGGGAGCTGTTTTTT
-	TRBV28	-	TRBJ1-1	CAGKGGPNTEAFF	TGTGCCGGAAAGGGGGGCCCGAACACTGAAGCTTTCTTT
TRBD2	TRBV7-2	-	TRBJ2-7	CASGSYPPSGSYEQYF	TGTGCCAGCGGATCCTACCCCCCTAGCGGGAGCTACGAGCAGTACTTC
TRBD2	TRBV3-1/TRBV3-2	-	TRBJ2-1	CASSQVSSGRYNEQFF	TGTGCCAGCAGCCAAGTTTCTAGCGGGAGATACAATGAGCAGTTCTTC
TRBD2	TRBV18	-	TRBJ2-3	CASSISLASGGSTDTQYF	TGTGCCAGCTCAATCTCCCTGGCGAGCGGGGGGTCCACAGATACGCAGTATTTT
TRBD1	TRBV30	-	TRBJ1-5	CAWSVGTGFEPQHF	TGTGCCTGGAGTGTGGGGACAGGGTTTGAACCCCAGCATTTT
TRBD1	TRBV19	-	TRBJ1-5	CASSRQGDGNQPQHF	TGTGCCAGTAGCCGACAGGGGGATGGCAATCAGCCCCAGCATTTT
-	TRBV6-6	-	TRBJ2-3	CASEWDNTDTQYF	TGTGCCAGCGAGTGGGACAACACAGATACGCAGTATTTT
-	TRBV2	-	TRBJ2-7	CASSGTLGARSYEQYF	TGTGCCAGCAGTGGAACTCTGGGGGCGAGGTCCTACGAGCAGTACTTC
-	TRBV6-5	once	TRBJ1-1	CASSYPMGTEAFF	TGTGCCAGCAGTTACCCCATGGGCACTGAAGCTTTCTTT
TRBD1	TRBV7-2	-	TRBJ1-2	CASSLGTGYGYTF	TGTGCCAGCAGCTTAGGGACAGGTTATGGCTACACCTTC
-	TRBV5-1	-	TRBJ1-6	CASSQVASSGSPLHF	TGCGCCAGCAGCCAAGTTGCCTCGTCGGGTTCACCCCTCCACTTT
TRBD1	TRBV6-5	-	TRBJ2-3	CASRYRGAPTDTQYF	TGTGCCAGCAGGTACAGGGGCGCACCCACAGATACGCAGTATTTT
-	TRBV9	-	TRBJ1-4	CASSITSTLNEKLFF	TGTGCCAGCAGCATCACTTCGACACTTAATGAAAAACTGTTTTTT
TRBD2	TRBV19	few	TRBJ2-2	CASSIEASGSPDTGELFF	TGTGCCAGTAGTATAGAGGCTAGCGGGAGTCCGGACACCGGGGAGCTGTTTTTT
-	TRBV28	-	TRBJ1-2	CASSSTRTYGYTF	TGTGCCAGCAGTTCCACCCGTACCTATGGCTACACCTTC
TRBD2	TRBV7-3	-	TRBJ2-3	CASSLYRREWDDTQYF	TGTGCCAGCAGCTTATATCGGCGGGAGTGGGACGATACGCAGTATTTT
-	TRBV3-1/TRBV3-2	-	TRBJ1-5	CASSPSRGEVQPQHF	TGTGCCAGCAGCCCCTCGCGGGGGGAAGTTCAGCCCCAGCATTTT